This is a list of T cell receptor beta chains from one sample in a study of metastatic and nonmetastatic thyroid tumors. TCRdb recomputed clones from the PCR reads via MiXCR. The sample lists about 16,000 clones, approximately 30% occurring once. Sample: tumor tissue. These receptors were taken from a male donor with papillary thyroid cancer or a benign thyroid nodule (not recorded which). Some clones in this sample may be carry-over from other donors' samples. CDR3s include the opening cysteine and the closing phenylalanine or tryptophan. A D gene is named only where the DNA matches it firmly. Size is stated for part of the rows, as once, few or many counts, or as a class when the clone is expanded.

clone size,D gene,V gene,J gene,CDR3 DNA,CDR3 protein
medium-sized,NA,TRBV20-1,TRBJ1-6,TGCAGTGCCACCGGACAGAATAATTCACCCCTCCACTTT,CSATGQNNSPLHF
NA,NA,TRBV19,TRBJ2-5,TGTGCCAGTAGGGCGGGGGCCGGAGAGACCCAGTACTTC,CASRAGAGETQYF
few,NA,TRBV28,TRBJ1-2,TGTGCCAGCAGTTTATCCGAGAAACGTAACTATGGCTACACCTTC,CASSLSEKRNYGYTF
many,TRBD2,TRBV9,TRBJ2-1,TGTGCCAGCAGCGTAGTGACGGCGGGAGGAAAAAATGAGCAGTTCTTC,CASSVVTAGGKNEQFF
medium-sized,TRBD1,TRBV14,TRBJ1-4,TGTGCCAGCAGCCAACCAGGGGGAGGATCTAATGAAAAACTGTTTTTT,CASSQPGGGSNEKLFF
few,NA,TRBV28,TRBJ1-3,TGTGCCAGCGGGAGGGGCAGATACTCTGGAAACACCATATATTTT,CASGRGRYSGNTIYF
once,TRBD2,TRBV6-1,TRBJ2-5,TGTGCCAGCAGTGAGGGTATGACTAGCGGGAGGAGGGAGACCCAGTACTTC,CASSEGMTSGRRETQYF
once,NA,TRBV4-2,TRBJ2-7,TGTGCCAGCAGCCAAGAAGATGGGGGATACGAGCAGTACTTC,CASSQEDGGYEQYF
medium-sized,TRBD2,TRBV4-1,TRBJ2-1,TGCGCCAGCAGCCACCACGGGACTAGTCAGGATGAGCAGTTCTTC,CASSHHGTSQDEQFF
NA,NA,TRBV18,TRBJ1-1,TGTGCCAGCTCACCACCGAGGCGGCTTGACACTGAAGCTTTCTTC,CASSPPRRLDTEAFF
few,NA,TRBV6-1,TRBJ2-2,TGTGCCAGCAGCGGCCGGAGGGCCGGCACCGGGGAGCTGTTTTTT,CASSGRRAGTGELFF
NA,TRBD2,TRBV6-2/TRBV6-3,TRBJ2-3,TGTGCCAGCATTTACCGTGGGTCTAGCGGGAGGGATACGCAGTATTTT,CASIYRGSSGRDTQYF
few,NA,TRBV10-2,TRBJ2-5,TGCGCCAGCAGTGAGTCCGCTGTGGGCGGGGAGACCCAGTACTTC,CASSESAVGGETQYF
NA,NA,TRBV4-1,TRBJ2-1,TGCGCCAGCAGCCAAGGGCCGCCCGGCCCTTACAATGAGCAGTTCTTC,CASSQGPPGPYNEQFF
medium-sized,NA,TRBV20-1,TRBJ1-1,TGCAGTGCTAGAACGCTCCGGGACATGGTCGCTTTCTTT,CSARTLRDMVAFF
few,NA,TRBV28,TRBJ1-1,TGTGCCAGCAAGGAGGCGGCGCCGGATGGAGCTTTCTTT,CASKEAAPDGAFF
medium-sized,NA,TRBV6-1,TRBJ1-1,TGTGCCGTTCTCAGGGCCATGAACACTGAAGCTTTCTTT,CAVLRAMNTEAFF
NA,NA,TRBV6-1,TRBJ2-6,TGTGCCAGCAGGCAGAGAAGTGACAGCTCTGGGGCCAACGTCCTGACTTTC,CASRQRSDSSGANVLTF
NA,TRBD2,TRBV20-1,TRBJ2-7,TGCAGTGCTAGAGAAACTAGCGGGAGGGTTCCGTACTTC,CSARETSGRVPYF
NA,TRBD2,TRBV2,TRBJ2-5,TGTGCCACCGCTAGGGGCGGGAGAGAGACCCAGTACTTC,CATARGGRETQYF
many,NA,TRBV4-1,TRBJ2-1,TGCGCCAGCAGCCAAATTCAGTTCATTGGGGGGGGCCACAATGAGCAGTTCTTC,CASSQIQFIGGGHNEQFF
NA,NA,TRBV2,TRBJ2-7,TGTGCCAGCAGGAGGAGGAGCTCCTACGATCAGTACTTC,CASRRRSSYDQYF
many,TRBD2,TRBV5-1,TRBJ2-5,TGCGCCAGCAGCGCCCGGGGGGTGCCGGAGACCCAGTACTTC,CASSARGVPETQYF
many,NA,TRBV20-1,TRBJ2-3,TGCAGTGCCAGCACAGATACGCAGTATTTT,CSASTDTQYF
NA,NA,TRBV18,TRBJ1-1,TGTGCCAGCTCACCAGGTTATAACACTGAAGCTTTCTTT,CASSPGYNTEAFF
medium-sized,TRBD1,TRBV5-5,TRBJ2-7,TGTGCCAGCAGCTTGGGCAGCCAGGGACAGGGCTACGAGCAGTACTTC,CASSLGSQGQGYEQYF
NA,NA,TRBV12-5,TRBJ1-1,TGTGCTAGTGGTCCCGGGACGGCGAGGGCTGAAGCTTTCTTT,CASGPGTARAEAFF
few,NA,TRBV6-2/TRBV6-3,TRBJ1-2,TGTGCCAGCAGTTACGGTATGGGGAGCTATGGCTACACCTTC,CASSYGMGSYGYTF
medium-sized,NA,TRBV6-1,TRBJ1-2,TGTGCCAGCAGTGAAGCGCGTTGGGCAGGGGTGGAGTCGGGCTACACCTTC,CASSEARWAGVESGYTF
few,NA,TRBV28,TRBJ2-7,TGTGCCAGCAGTTTCTGGGGGCGCGTGTACGAGCAGTACTTC,CASSFWGRVYEQYF
NA,NA,TRBV30,TRBJ1-2,TGTGCCTGGAGGGCACCCGGTAGCTATGGCTACACCTTC,CAWRAPGSYGYTF
NA,NA,TRBV7-2,TRBJ2-6,TGTGCCAGCAGCTCAACTAGCTCTGGGGCCAACGTCCTGACTTTC,CASSSTSSGANVLTF
medium-sized,TRBD1,TRBV7-2,TRBJ2-7,TGTGCCAGCACTCCACGGCTGGGACAGGGGATCTCCTACGAGCAGTACTTC,CASTPRLGQGISYEQYF
many,NA,TRBV3-1,TRBJ1-4,TGTGCCAGCAGCCAAGGCCCCAGAAGCTATGAAAAACTGTTTTTT,CASSQGPRSYEKLFF
NA,NA,TRBV27,TRBJ2-3,TGTGCCAGCAGTTCCGAGAGCACAGATACGCAGTATTTT,CASSSESTDTQYF
NA,NA,TRBV3-1,TRBJ1-2,TGTGCCAGCAGCACAAGACAGTCGGATGGCTACACCTTC,CASSTRQSDGYTF
few,TRBD1,TRBV28,TRBJ1-2,TGTGCCAGCATCCTACAGGGGGCCGGTTCTTCTGGCTACACCTTC,CASILQGAGSSGYTF
medium-sized,TRBD1,TRBV10-3,TRBJ2-2,TGTGCCACCATGGTCAACATCCAGGGGGCCGGGGAGCTGTTTTTT,CATMVNIQGAGELFF
once,NA,TRBV20-1,TRBJ1-6,TGCAGTGCTAGTCCCCTAGGGGTAGCGGGCTCACCCCTCCACTTT,CSASPLGVAGSPLHF
NA,NA,TRBV20-1,TRBJ1-1,TGCAGTGCTACGACAGGTCGGAACACTGAAGCTTTCTTT,CSATTGRNTEAFF
NA,NA,TRBV18,TRBJ2-7,TGTGCCAGCTCACCACGATTAGGTGGAGCGTACGAGCAGTACTTC,CASSPRLGGAYEQYF
few,NA,TRBV6-1,TRBJ2-5,TGTGCCAGCAACCCGGGACACGCCGAGGAGACCCAGTACTTC,CASNPGHAEETQYF
medium-sized,NA,TRBV7-8,TRBJ1-2,TGTGCCAGCAGCTTAGGCAGGTCGTATGGCTACACCTTC,CASSLGRSYGYTF
few,TRBD1,TRBV6-1,TRBJ1-5,TGTGCCAGCCTGGGGACAGGGGGCAATCAGCCCCAGCATTTT,CASLGTGGNQPQHF
many,NA,TRBV12-5,TRBJ2-1,TGTGCTAGTGGTTTTCACCTGGATTCGGAGCAGTTCTTC,CASGFHLDSEQFF
many,NA,TRBV2,TRBJ1-5,TGTGCCAGCAGTGAGTTAGCCGAGAATCAGCCCCAGCATTTT,CASSELAENQPQHF
many,NA,TRBV7-2,TRBJ1-3,TGTGCCAGCAGCCCCCACGGGGGCGCGAACACCATATATTTT,CASSPHGGANTIYF
NA,TRBD2,TRBV6-1,TRBJ2-3,TGTGCCAGCAGAACCCTAGCGGGAGCTGTAGGGAGCCACACAGATACGCAGTATTTT,CASRTLAGAVGSHTDTQYF
few,TRBD1,TRBV6-1,TRBJ1-6,TGTGCCAGCAGTGATGACAGGGGCAATTCACCCCTCCACTTT,CASSDDRGNSPLHF
NA,NA,TRBV2,TRBJ1-5,TGTGCCAGCAATGGGGGGGGAGGCAATCAGCCCCAGCATTTT,CASNGGGGNQPQHF
NA,NA,TRBV4-2,TRBJ2-2,TGTGCCAGCAGCCATGAGCAGAACACCGGGGAGCTGTTTTTT,CASSHEQNTGELFF
NA,NA,TRBV20-1,TRBJ1-5,TGCAGTGCTAGGATGGGATCCGGCCTCTCTGGGGGCAATCAGCCCCAGCATTTT,CSARMGSGLSGGNQPQHF
medium-sized,TRBD2,TRBV7-3,TRBJ2-7,TGTGCCAGCAGCTTAGAAGGGACTAGAAACGAGCAGTACTTC,CASSLEGTRNEQYF
NA,TRBD1,TRBV20-1,TRBJ1-5,TGCAGTGCTAAAAATTTACAGGGGGCGCCGAATCAGCCCCAGCATTTT,CSAKNLQGAPNQPQHF
many,NA,TRBV3-1,TRBJ1-4,TGTGCCAGCAGCCGCCTAGGGGGAGAAAATGAAAAACTGTTTTTT,CASSRLGGENEKLFF
NA,NA,TRBV30,TRBJ1-4,TGTGCCTGGAGTGCTGGGACTCGGGGCGAAAAACTGTTTTTT,CAWSAGTRGEKLFF
few,TRBD1,TRBV6-1,TRBJ1-1,TGTGCCAGCAGGACCGGACAGGGGGACACTGAAGCTTTCTTT,CASRTGQGDTEAFF
NA,TRBD1,TRBV10-3,TRBJ2-5,TGTGCCATCAGTGAGTCAGGGACAGCAGAGACCCAGTACTTC,CAISESGTAETQYF
NA,NA,TRBV7-8,TRBJ1-5,TGTGCCAGCAGCTTACGGACACTCAATCAGCCCCAGCATTTT,CASSLRTLNQPQHF
many,NA,TRBV5-4,TRBJ2-2,TGTGCCAGCAGCACCGCCTACACCGGGGAGCTGTTTTTT,CASSTAYTGELFF